This record covers a single T cell receptor (beta chain). Data came from immunoSEQ multiplex PCR; TCRdb stores just in-frame clones and leaves some out. Among 110,000 to 150,000 clones listed, about four fifths were seen once. These data originate in a study of blood T cell repertoires in COVID-19. Losses at the gene ends were 5 bases for V and 6 bases for J; bases not matched to a gene: 12. CDR3 length equals 18 residues. Germline CDR1 and CDR2: SGHTA and FQGNSA. Sequenced sample: peripheral blood. The chain has TRBV7-2 and TRBJ2-1, with 14 bases identical to TRBD2. This receptor was taken from a man in his 70s who had recovered from COVID-19. Written as DNA, the CDR3 is TGTGCCAGCAGCCCCGGACTAGCGGGAGGTCCTGGGGTCAATGAGCAGTTCTTC. It is translated as CASSPGLAGGPGVNEQFF.